The rows below give T cell receptor beta chains drawn from one sample of a study of regulatory T cells in long-lasting Graves disease. TCRdb reprocessed the multiplex PCR reads via MiXCR and lists one record per CDR3 protein. Of roughly 400,000 distinct CDR3 sequences detected, less than 25% appear once; the ten largest clones hold 20%. Sequenced here: peripheral blood mononuclear cells (PBMCs), sampled when the disease was refractory, from a patient treated with antithyroid drugs. These receptors originate from a female donor with Graves disease. The CDR3 runs from the conserved cysteine through the conserved F or W. D genes are given only for firm matches. The listing skips clone size in some rows; elsewhere it reads once, few, many or a size class.

V	size	D	J	DNA	CDR3
TRBV27	few	.	TRBJ1-5	TGTGCCAGCAGTTTTGGGGGGATCAATCAGCCCCAGCATTTT	CASSFGGINQPQHF
TRBV6-1	many	.	TRBJ2-2	TGTGCCAGCAGGACCGGGGGCCCGGCCGGGGAGCTGTTTTTT	CASRTGGPAGELFF
TRBV20-1	few	TRBD2	TRBJ2-7	TGCAGTGCTAGGGGGGGGGAGGGCCTTTTCGAGCAGTACTTC	CSARGGEGLFEQYF
TRBV4-3	few	.	TRBJ1-5	TGCGCCAGCAGCCAAGAATATGGGGACAGCAATCAGCCCCAGCATTTT	CASSQEYGDSNQPQHF
TRBV6-1	many	.	TRBJ1-1	TGTGCCAGCAGCATACAGGGCGCTGAAGCTTTCTTT	CASSIQGAEAFF
TRBV6-1	once	.	TRBJ2-5	TGTGCCAGCAGAGAGGGAGCGAAGACCCAGTACTTC	CASREGAKTQYF
TRBV6-1	many	.	TRBJ1-5	TGTGCCAGCAGTAGGGGCAGTCAGCCCCAGCATTTT	CASSRGSQPQHF
TRBV3-1	.	.	TRBJ2-1	TGTGCCAGCAGCCTAGGGGGAGTAGGGGATGAGCAGTTCTTC	CASSLGGVGDEQFF
TRBV27	.	TRBD2	TRBJ2-7	TGTGCCAGCAGCCCGGGACTAGCGGGAGATTTCCACGAGCAGTACTTC	CASSPGLAGDFHEQYF
TRBV6-1	many	.	TRBJ1-2	TGTGCCAGCAAACCAGGTGGTGCGGGGGGCTACACCTTC	CASKPGGAGGYTF
TRBV20-1	.	TRBD2	TRBJ2-7	TGCAGTGCCTCCGCCCCCGGGACTAGCTCCTACGAGCAGTACTTC	CSASAPGTSSYEQYF
TRBV5-1	.	TRBD2	TRBJ2-2	TGCGCCAGCAGCTCGATCGCTAGCGGGACCAACACCGGGGAGCTGTTTTTT	CASSSIASGTNTGELFF
TRBV4-3	.	TRBD2	TRBJ2-5	TGCGCCAGCAGCCAAGAAGGTTGGGCTAGCGGCGACCGACAGACCCAGTACTTC	CASSQEGWASGDRQTQYF
TRBV28	few	.	TRBJ2-1	TGTGCCAGCAGTTTTAGGGGGAGCTCCTACAATGAGCAGTTCTTC	CASSFRGSSYNEQFF
TRBV15	.	.	TRBJ2-7	TGTGCCACCAGCAGAGATCTCGCGAGCTCCTACGAGCAGTACTTC	CATSRDLASSYEQYF
TRBV5-4	many	.	TRBJ2-7	TGTGCCAGCAGCTTGATTACGATGGCGGACGAGCAGTACTTC	CASSLITMADEQYF
TRBV6-2/TRBV6-3	.	.	TRBJ1-1	TGTGCCAGCAGTTACGGAGGGGATTACACTGAAGCTTTCTTT	CASSYGGDYTEAFF
TRBV18	few	.	TRBJ1-5	TGTGCCAGCTCACCACTCCCTGTTTATAGCAATCAGCCCCAGCATTTT	CASSPLPVYSNQPQHF
TRBV18	few	TRBD1	TRBJ2-7	TGTGCCAGCTCACAGGACAGGGGGTACTACGAGCAGTACTTC	CASSQDRGYYEQYF
TRBV19	.	TRBD2	TRBJ2-3	TGTGCCAGTAGTAACCTAGCGGGAACTAGCACAGATACGCAGTATTTT	CASSNLAGTSTDTQYF
TRBV2	many	TRBD1	TRBJ2-2	TGTGCCAGCAGTGTCACAGGGGGAGTAACCGGGGAGCTGTTTTTT	CASSVTGGVTGELFF
TRBV27	.	TRBD2	TRBJ2-3	TGTGCCAGCAGTGGAAGACTAGCGGGTCCTTACGGGACAGATACGCAGTATTTT	CASSGRLAGPYGTDTQYF
TRBV6-1	.	.	TRBJ2-7	TGTGCCAGTACCCAATTACAGGGCTACGAGCAGTACTTC	CASTQLQGYEQYF
TRBV10-3	many	.	TRBJ2-5	TGTGCCATCAATTCAGGGGGGCTTGACCAAGAGACCCAGTACTTC	CAINSGGLDQETQYF
TRBV7-2	.	TRBD1	TRBJ2-7	TGTGCCAGCAGCCCGCAACATTTGGGACAGGGGGACTACGAGCAGTACTTC	CASSPQHLGQGDYEQYF
TRBV2	many	.	TRBJ1-3	TGTGCCAGCAGCCCCTGGGTGGGGGCCGGTGGAAACACCATATATTTT	CASSPWVGAGGNTIYF
TRBV20-1	.	.	TRBJ1-2	TGCAGTGCTAGAGGGGAACTTGACTATGGCTACACCTTC	CSARGELDYGYTF
TRBV7-8	.	.	TRBJ1-6	TGTGCCAGCAGCTTAATGAGGGCAGGGGATAATTCACCCCTCCACTTT	CASSLMRAGDNSPLHF
TRBV27	many	.	TRBJ2-5	TGTGCCAGCAGTTTATCCACCCCTAGGCCCGGGGAGACCCAGTACTTC	CASSLSTPRPGETQYF
TRBV19	.	TRBD1	TRBJ1-5	TGTGCCAGTAGCCTTGACAGGGCTCAGCCCCAGCATTTT	CASSLDRAQPQHF
TRBV11-1	many	.	TRBJ2-7	TGTGCCAGCAGCCGGGTTTCTCGCGCCTACGAGCAGTACTTC	CASSRVSRAYEQYF
TRBV7-9	many	.	TRBJ1-2	TGTGCCAGCAGCCTAACCCCGTCCCGTTGGAACTATGGCTACACCTTC	CASSLTPSRWNYGYTF
TRBV29-1	few	.	TRBJ2-6	TGCAGCGTTGAATTAGGTGGGGCCAACGTCCTGACTTTC	CSVELGGANVLTF
TRBV6-1	many	.	TRBJ1-2	TGTGCCAGCAGGACAGTTGGGGAGAGAGATGGCTACACCTTC	CASRTVGERDGYTF
TRBV20-1	few	.	TRBJ2-2	TGCAGTGCTAGACTAGCAAACTCCGGGGAGCTGTTTTTT	CSARLANSGELFF
TRBV24-1	few	TRBD2	TRBJ2-2	TGTGCCACCAGTGACCCAACTAGCGGGACGAACACCGGGGAGCTGTTTTTT	CATSDPTSGTNTGELFF
TRBV18	.	TRBD2	TRBJ2-1	TGTGCCAGCTCACCACCGTCAACTAGCGAGATAGAGCAGTTCTTC	CASSPPSTSEIEQFF
TRBV6-1	few	.	TRBJ2-3	TGTGCCAGCAGTGAACAGAGGGGAGATACGCAGTATTTT	CASSEQRGDTQYF
TRBV30	many	.	TRBJ2-5	TGTGCCTGCCCGGGACTCGCTCAAGAGACCCAGTACTTC	CACPGLAQETQYF